This T cell receptor (beta chain) was identified during a study of chemoradiotherapy in HPV16-positive cancers. TCRdb keeps only in-frame clones here, not all; method: immunoSEQ multiplex PCR. In the table there are 9,500 to 12,000 clones, approximately 93% of which are singletons. Germline V gene lookup returns CDR1 LGHNA and CDR2 YNFKEQ. This CDR3 region has 16 residues. Trimming pared 2 bases from V and 10 bases from J, leaving 22 bases between. Repeated repertoire sampling spanned the course of chemoradiotherapy. The origin of this receptor is a human donor with HPV-associated anogenital cancer. V usage is TRBV4-2 and J usage is TRBJ2-3, with D possibly being TRBD2 (5 bases). This specimen was blood, taken from a patient who underwent chemoradiotherapy. The CDR3 reads CASSQNPRGADSAQYF. CDR3 nucleotide sequence: TGTGCCAGCAGCCAAAATCCTCGGGGAGCGGATTCGGCGCAGTATTTT.